Given below is one T cell receptor (beta chain) in context. This CDR3 is also generated by other DNA sequences in the sample. This CDR3 is built from 12 residues. Germline V lookup: CDR1 GTSNPN, CDR2 SVGIG (reference sequence). V shed 1 base and J 4 bases; nucleotides not matched to a gene: 0. The data derive from a study of shared clonotypes between healthy human individuals. This table comes from immunoSEQ multiplex PCR, and its TCRdb copy is limited to in-frame clones, with some not included. The table shows a few million clones, with roughly 93% occurring only once. The clonotype was recovered from a man younger than 35 in good health. Some clones in this sample may be carry-over from other donors' samples. Sequenced input: naive CD4+ T cells from PBMCs. The sample's subset: CD45RA+ positively selected. The rearrangement joins TRBV30 to TRBJ2-5; 7 bases are shared with TRBD2. CDR3 bases: TGTGCCTGGAGTGGCGGGGGAGAGACCCAGTACTTC. It translates to CAWSGGGETQYF.